This TCR beta chain was documented in a study of T-cell memory formation after mild COVID-19 (TCRdb year 2021). Notes on the research overall: TCR sequence clusters from the two donors were found to be largely donor specific. T-cell clones expanding and contracting after mild COVID-19 in a couple of donors were tracked by longitudinal TCRalpha and TCRbeta repertoire sequencing. Two young, previously healthy adult volunteers made up the cohort, one male and one female.

Overall results and qualifications from the work: SARS-CoV-2 specificity of the second-wave clones peaking on day 37 was not confirmed. From day 15 to 85, contracting clones showed balanced CD4/CD8 phenotypes, whereas a second wave of clones that expanded from day 15 to 37 leaned towards CD4+. Some responding clones were found in pre-infection memory, which suggests that pre-existing cross-reactive memory T cells took part in the SARS-CoV-2 response. Contracting CD4+ clones appeared mostly in the CM and EM memory subsets, whereas CD8+ clones were enriched in EMRA. Only a couple of mild cases were covered by the study, and larger cohorts that include severe cases with pre-infection samples were considered necessary.

After removal of 4 bases from V and 5 bases from J, the junction retains 12 bases not matched to a gene. CDR1 DFQATT and CDR2 SNEGSKA are derived from the germline V gene (reference sequence). The cysteine opens and the phenylalanine closes a CDR3 of 15 amino acids. The sequence is cut down to CDR3 DNA, 45 bases in frame from base 1. A few counts support this clonotype. It has no known antigen specificity. No much larger clonotype is one base removed from it; base qualities were not supplied. Ficoll-Paque density gradient centrifugation was used to isolate PBMCs. Sequencing was performed on an Illumina NovaSeq 6000. TCRalpha and TCRbeta cDNA libraries were constructed by 5'RACE with constant-segment primers, with sample barcodes and unique molecular identifiers being introduced. RNA was extracted from every sample with Trizol reagent. The libraries were amplified in two PCR steps, and the second step added a second sample barcode and Illumina TruSeq adapters. The libraries were sequenced on an Illumina NovaSeq using 2 x 150 bp paired-end reads. Per the original workflow: The reads were demultiplexed and collapsed into UMI-guided consensus sequences using migec v1.2.7. Using mixcr v2.1.11, UMI consensuses were aligned to TRA and TRB V and J templates and then assembled into clonotypes. A clonotype was counted as expanded or contracted only when both edgeR and NoisET called the clonotype significant, with the noise models trained on biological replicates. For edgeR calls, a false discovery rate-adjusted p below 0.01 and a log2 fold-change threshold of 1 were applied. As an exploratory analysis of dynamics, PCA with hierarchical clustering was applied to max-normalized trajectories of the 1000 most abundant clonotypes. The CD4 or CD8 phenotype of responding clones was assigned using the separately sequenced CD4+ and CD8+ repertoires. TCRdb reprocessing: public reads trimmed at Q25 with fastp, clones called with MiXCR, in-frame beta chains kept. CDR3 protein sequences are deduplicated, and each keeps its most common genes and DNA. TCRdb, not the authors, supplied the V and J calls. The sample contains 90,000 to 120,000 distinct CDR3 sequences, approximately 15% of them found a single time. Of the sample, 35% to 40% falls within the top ten clones.

This TCR derives from a man in his late teens or twenties who had mild COVID-19 (a few samples of this study predate the infection). The sample titles of this study are shuffled in the database, so cell type and time point are left out; the donor was told from shared clones. Sequenced input: PBMCs or a T cell subset sorted from them (not recorded which). The chain couples TRBV20-1 to TRBJ2-3, and TRBD2 aligns with 7 junction nucleotides. The CDR3 in this case is CSATRELAAIDTQYF. The bases read TGCAGTGCTACCCGGGAGCTAGCGGCCATAGATACGCAGTATTTT.